This record concerns one TCR beta chain sequence. What it binds is not known. V was shortened by 5 bases and J by 3 bases, with 20 bases between the two germline ends. Looked up from germline, CDR1 is MNHEY and CDR2 is SVGAGI. The CDR3 runs 16 residues. These data originate in a study of blood T cells in healthy people across ages. Regarding the study as a whole: Reliance upon unsorted PBMCs precluded definitive naive versus antigen-experienced comparison. Because donor CMV status was unknown, expanded clonotype changes were possibly confounded.

The study drew donors from healthy Caucasian individuals in Russia aged roughly 6 to 100. A J-beta primer mix and a sample-barcoded 5' primer were used in a second PCR of roughly 6 to 12 cycles. Each cDNA molecule received a tag from a template-switch adaptor that had 12 random nucleotides. TCRdb reprocessed the 5' RACE reads with MiXCR, giving one entry per CDR3 protein. The data hold 850,000 to 1,000,000 distinct CDR3 sequences, with about 51% observed a single time. Sequences were obtained from blood. This TCR was recovered from an older woman in good health. This chain links TRBV6-5 with TRBJ2-7; possible D gene TRBD1, 6 bases. The CDR3 region is CASSASTGQVHYEQYF. In DNA form, the CDR3 reads TGTGCCAGCAGTGCCTCGACAGGCCAGGTTCACTACGAGCAGTACTTC.